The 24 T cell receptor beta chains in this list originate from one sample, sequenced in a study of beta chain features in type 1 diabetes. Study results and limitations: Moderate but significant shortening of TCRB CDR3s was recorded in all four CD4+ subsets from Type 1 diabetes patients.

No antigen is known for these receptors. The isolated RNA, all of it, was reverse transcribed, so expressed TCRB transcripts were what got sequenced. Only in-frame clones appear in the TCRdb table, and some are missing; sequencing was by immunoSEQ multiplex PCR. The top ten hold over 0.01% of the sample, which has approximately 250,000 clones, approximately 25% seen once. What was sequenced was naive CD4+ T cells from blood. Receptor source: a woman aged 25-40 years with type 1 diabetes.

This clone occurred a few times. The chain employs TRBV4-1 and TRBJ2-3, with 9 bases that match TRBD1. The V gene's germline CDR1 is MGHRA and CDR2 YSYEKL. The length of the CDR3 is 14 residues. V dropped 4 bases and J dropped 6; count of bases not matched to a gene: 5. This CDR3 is CASSPGQGSDTQYF. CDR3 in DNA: TGCGCCAGCAGCCCAGGACAGGGGTCCGATACGCAGTATTTT.

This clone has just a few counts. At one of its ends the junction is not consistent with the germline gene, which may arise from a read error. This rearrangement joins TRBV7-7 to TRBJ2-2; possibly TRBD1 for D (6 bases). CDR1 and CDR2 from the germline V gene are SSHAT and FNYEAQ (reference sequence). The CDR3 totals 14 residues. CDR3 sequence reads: CASSATGSTGELFF. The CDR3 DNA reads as TGTGCTAGCAGCGCAACAGGGTCCACCGGGGAGCTGTTTTTT.

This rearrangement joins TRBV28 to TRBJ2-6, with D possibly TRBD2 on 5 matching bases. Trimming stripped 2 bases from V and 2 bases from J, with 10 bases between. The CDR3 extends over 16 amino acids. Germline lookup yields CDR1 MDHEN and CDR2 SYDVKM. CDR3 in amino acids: CASSLLLGAGANVLTF. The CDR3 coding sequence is TGTGCCAGCAGTTTACTTCTCGGGGCTGGGGCCAACGTCCTGACTTTC.

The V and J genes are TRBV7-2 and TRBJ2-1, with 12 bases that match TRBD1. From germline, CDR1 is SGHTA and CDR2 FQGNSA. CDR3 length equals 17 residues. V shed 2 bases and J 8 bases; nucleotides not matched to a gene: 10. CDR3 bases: TGTGCCAGCAGCTTAACCGGGACAGGGGGCCGGCGACATGAGCAGTTCTTC. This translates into CASSLTGTGGRRHEQFF. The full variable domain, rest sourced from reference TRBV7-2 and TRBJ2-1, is GAGVSQSPSNKVTEKGKDVELRCDPISGHTALYWYRQSLGQGLEFLIYFQGNSAPDKSGLPSDRFSAERTGGSVSTLTIQRTQQEDSAVYLCASSLTGTGGRRHEQFFGPGTRLTVL.

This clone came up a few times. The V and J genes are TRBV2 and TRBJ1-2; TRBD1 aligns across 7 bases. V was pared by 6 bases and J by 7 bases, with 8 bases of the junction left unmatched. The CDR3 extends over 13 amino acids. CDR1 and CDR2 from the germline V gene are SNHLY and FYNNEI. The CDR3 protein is CASRAEGAAGYTF. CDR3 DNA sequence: TGTGCCAGCAGGGCGGAGGGGGCGGCTGGCTACACCTTC.

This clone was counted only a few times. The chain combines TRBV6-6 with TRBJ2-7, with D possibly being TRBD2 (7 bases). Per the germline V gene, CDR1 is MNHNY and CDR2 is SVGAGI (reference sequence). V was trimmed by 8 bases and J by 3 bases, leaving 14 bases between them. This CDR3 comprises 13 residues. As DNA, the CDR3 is TGTGCCAGCCAGGCGGGGGCTGGCTACGAGCAGTACTTC. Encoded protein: CASQAGAGYEQYF.

In DNA, the CDR3 is TGCGCCAGCAGCTTGTCAGGGAACGAGCAGTACTTC. It translates to CASSLSGNEQYF. V gene TRBV5-1 combines with J gene TRBJ2-7, with D perhaps matching TRBD1 (5 bases). CDR1 is SGHRS, CDR2 YFSETQ, per germline. The CDR3 runs to 12 residues. The ends were cut back, 1 base at V and 5 bases at J, with 7 bases in the middle.

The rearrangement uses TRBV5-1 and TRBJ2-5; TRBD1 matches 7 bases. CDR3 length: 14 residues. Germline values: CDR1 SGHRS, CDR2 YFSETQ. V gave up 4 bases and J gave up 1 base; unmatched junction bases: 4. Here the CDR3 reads CASSTGQLQETQYF. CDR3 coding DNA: TGCGCCAGCAGCACGGGACAGCTCCAAGAGACCCAGTACTTC.

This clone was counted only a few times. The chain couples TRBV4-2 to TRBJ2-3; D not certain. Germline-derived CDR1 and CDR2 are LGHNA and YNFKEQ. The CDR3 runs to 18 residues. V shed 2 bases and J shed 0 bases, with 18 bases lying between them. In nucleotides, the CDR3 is TGTGCCAGCAGCCAATCTCCTATTTTTAGCCCTAGCACAGATACGCAGTATTTT. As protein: CASSQSPIFSPSTDTQYF.

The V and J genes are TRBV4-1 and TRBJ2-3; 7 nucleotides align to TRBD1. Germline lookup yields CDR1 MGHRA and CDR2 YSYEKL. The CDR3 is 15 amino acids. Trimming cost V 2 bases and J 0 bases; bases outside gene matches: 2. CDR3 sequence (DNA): TGCGCCAGCAGCCAACTGGGACAGAGCACAGATACGCAGTATTTT. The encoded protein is CASSQLGQSTDTQYF.

CDR3 region: CARSREVTDTQYF. The CDR3 nucleotides are TGTGCGAGGTCACGGGAGGTCACAGATACGCAGTATTTT. This rearrangement joins TRBV30 to TRBJ2-3; 7 bases agree with TRBD2. Germline V gene sequence: CDR1 GTSNPN, CDR2 SVGIG (reference sequence). The CDR3 extends over 13 amino acids.

The CDR3 region is CASSLPWGESEAFF. DNA for the CDR3: TGTGCCAGCAGCTTACCATGGGGGGAATCTGAAGCTTTCTTT. The J gene is TRBJ1-1, the V gene TRBV5-6; D might be TRBD1 (5 bases). The CDR3 is 14 amino acids. With 2 bases removed from V and 6 bases from J, the gap between germline ends came to 14 bases. CDR1 is SGHDT and CDR2 is YYEEEE in the germline V gene.

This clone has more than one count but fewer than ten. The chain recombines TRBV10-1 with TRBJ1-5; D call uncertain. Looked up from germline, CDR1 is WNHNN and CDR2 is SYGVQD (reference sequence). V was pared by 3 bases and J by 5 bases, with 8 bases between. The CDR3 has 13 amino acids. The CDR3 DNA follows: TGCGCCAGCAGTGATACTGTAGATCAGCCCCAGCATTTT. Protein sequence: CASSDTVDQPQHF.

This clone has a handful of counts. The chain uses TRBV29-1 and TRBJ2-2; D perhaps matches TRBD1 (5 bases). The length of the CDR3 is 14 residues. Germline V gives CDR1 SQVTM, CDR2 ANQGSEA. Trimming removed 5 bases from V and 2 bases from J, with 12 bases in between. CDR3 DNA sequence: TGCAGCGTTTCAAAGACAGTTAACACCGGGGAGCTGTTTTTT. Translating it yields CSVSKTVNTGELFF.

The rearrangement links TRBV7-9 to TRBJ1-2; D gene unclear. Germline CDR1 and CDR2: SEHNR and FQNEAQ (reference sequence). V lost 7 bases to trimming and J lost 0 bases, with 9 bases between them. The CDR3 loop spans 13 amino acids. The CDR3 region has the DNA TGTGCCAGCAATGTTATAGCTAACTATGGCTACACCTTC. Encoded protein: CASNVIANYGYTF.

In DNA, the CDR3 is TGCATCACTTCGGGGGGGGACGGCTACACCTTC. The encoded protein is CITSGGDGYTF. The gene calls are TRBV29-1 and TRBJ1-2; maybe TRBD1 (5 bases). Germline assignment: CDR1 SQVTM and CDR2 ANQGSEA. The CDR3 sequence is 11 residues long.

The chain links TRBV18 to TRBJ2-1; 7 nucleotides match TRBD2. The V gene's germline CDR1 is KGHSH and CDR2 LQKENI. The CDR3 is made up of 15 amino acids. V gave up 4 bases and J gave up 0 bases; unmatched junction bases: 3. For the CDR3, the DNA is TGTGCCAGCTCACAAGCGGGGAGCTCCTACAATGAGCAGTTCTTC. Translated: CASSQAGSSYNEQFF.

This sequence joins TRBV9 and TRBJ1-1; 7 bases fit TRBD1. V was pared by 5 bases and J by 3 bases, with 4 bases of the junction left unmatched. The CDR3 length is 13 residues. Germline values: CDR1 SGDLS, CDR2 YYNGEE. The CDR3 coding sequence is TGTGCCAGCAGGGGAACAGGGGACACTGAAGCTTTCTTT. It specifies CASRGTGDTEAFF.

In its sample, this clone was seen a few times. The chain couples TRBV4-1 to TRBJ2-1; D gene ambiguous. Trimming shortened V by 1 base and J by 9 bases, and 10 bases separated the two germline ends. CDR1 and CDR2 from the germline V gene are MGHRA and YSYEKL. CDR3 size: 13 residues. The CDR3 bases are TGCGCCAGCAGCCAAGTAATTGCGTTTGAGCAGTTCTTC. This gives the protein CASSQVIAFEQFF.

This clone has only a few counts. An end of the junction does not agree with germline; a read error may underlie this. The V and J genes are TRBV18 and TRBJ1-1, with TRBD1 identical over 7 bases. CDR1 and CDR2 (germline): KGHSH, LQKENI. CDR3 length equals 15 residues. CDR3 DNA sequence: TGTGCCAGCTCGCCACGAGTGACAGGGACCGCTGAAGCTTTCTTT. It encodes CASSPRVTGTAEAFF.

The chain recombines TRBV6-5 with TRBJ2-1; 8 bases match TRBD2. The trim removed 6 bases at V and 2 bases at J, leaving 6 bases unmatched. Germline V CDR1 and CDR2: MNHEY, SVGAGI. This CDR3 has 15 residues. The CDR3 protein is CASSRLAFPYNEQFF. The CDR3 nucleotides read TGTGCCAGCAGCCGACTAGCGTTCCCCTACAATGAGCAGTTCTTC.

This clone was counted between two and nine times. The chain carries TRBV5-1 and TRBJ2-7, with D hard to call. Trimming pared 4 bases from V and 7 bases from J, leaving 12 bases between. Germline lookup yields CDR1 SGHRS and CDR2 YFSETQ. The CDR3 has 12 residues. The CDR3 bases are TGCGCCAGCAGCGCGGATAGTATGGAGCAGTACTTC. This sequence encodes CASSADSMEQYF.

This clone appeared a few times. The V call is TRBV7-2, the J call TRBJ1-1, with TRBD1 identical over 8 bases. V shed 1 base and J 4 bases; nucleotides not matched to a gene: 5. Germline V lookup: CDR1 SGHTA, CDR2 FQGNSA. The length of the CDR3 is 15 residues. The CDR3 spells CASSLGTGMGTEAFF. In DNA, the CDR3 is TGTGCCAGCAGCTTAGGGACAGGGATGGGCACTGAAGCTTTCTTT.

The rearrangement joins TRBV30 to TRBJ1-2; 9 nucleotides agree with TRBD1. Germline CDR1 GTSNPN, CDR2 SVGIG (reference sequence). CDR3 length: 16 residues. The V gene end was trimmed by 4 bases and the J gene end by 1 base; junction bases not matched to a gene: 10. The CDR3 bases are TGTGCCTGGAAAAGACCCGGGACAGGGAATAACTATGGCTACACCTTC. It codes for CAWKRPGTGNNYGYTF. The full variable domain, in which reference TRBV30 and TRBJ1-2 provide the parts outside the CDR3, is SQTIHQWPATLVQPVGSPLSLECTVEGTSNPNLYWYRQAAGRGLQLLFYSVGIGQISSEVPQNLSASRPQDRQFILSSKKLLLSDSGFYLCAWKRPGTGNNYGYTFGSGTRLTVV.